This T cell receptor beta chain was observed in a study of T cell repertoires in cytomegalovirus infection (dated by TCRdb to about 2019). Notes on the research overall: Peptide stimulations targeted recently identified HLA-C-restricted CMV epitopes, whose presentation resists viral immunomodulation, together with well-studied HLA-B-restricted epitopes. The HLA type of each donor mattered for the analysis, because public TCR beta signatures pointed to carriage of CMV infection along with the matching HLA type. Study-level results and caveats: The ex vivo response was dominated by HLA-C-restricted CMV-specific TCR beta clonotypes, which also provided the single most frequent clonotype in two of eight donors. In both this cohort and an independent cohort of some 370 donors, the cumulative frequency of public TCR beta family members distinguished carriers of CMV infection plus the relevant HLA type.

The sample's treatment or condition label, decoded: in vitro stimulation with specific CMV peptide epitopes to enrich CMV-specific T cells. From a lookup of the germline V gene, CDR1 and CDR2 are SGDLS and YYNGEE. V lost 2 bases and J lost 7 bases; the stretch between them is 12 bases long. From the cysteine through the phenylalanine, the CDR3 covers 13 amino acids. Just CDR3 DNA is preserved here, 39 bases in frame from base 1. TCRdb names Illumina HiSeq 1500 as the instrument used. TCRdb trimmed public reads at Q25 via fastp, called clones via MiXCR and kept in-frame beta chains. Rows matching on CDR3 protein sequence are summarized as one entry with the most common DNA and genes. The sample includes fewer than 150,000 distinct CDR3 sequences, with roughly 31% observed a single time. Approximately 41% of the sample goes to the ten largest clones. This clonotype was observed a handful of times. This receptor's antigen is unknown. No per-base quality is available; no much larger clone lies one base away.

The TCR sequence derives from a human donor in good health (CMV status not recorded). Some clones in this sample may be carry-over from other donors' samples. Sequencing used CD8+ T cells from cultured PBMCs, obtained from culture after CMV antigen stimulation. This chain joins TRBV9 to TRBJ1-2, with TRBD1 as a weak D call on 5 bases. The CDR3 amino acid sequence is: CASSVNSQGGYTF. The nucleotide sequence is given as TGTGCCAGCAGCGTGAACAGCCAGGGTGGCTACACCTTC.